This TCR beta chain was sequenced for a study of CD8+CD57+ T cells in acquired aplastic anemia. As for the study in general: The average for DNA from sorted CD4+ and CD8+ cells was roughly 3 ug.

A word on this clonotype: The antigen is unknown.

Germline V gene lookup returns CDR1 ENHRY and CDR2 SYGVKD. After removal of 4 bases from V and 3 bases from J, the junction contained 5 bases not matched to a gene. The CDR3 consists of 15 residues. Sequencing was done on patients that had shown CD8+CD57+ cell expansion by flow cytometry. When blood sampling took place, the patients had received no therapy. Overall study findings and caveats: Patients had fewer than 35 CD8+ CDR3 sequences in common with controls (the shared set).

Using genomic DNA as the template, TCR beta VDJ and CDR3 profiling was carried out. Each CDR3 protein is one row after TCRdb ran MiXCR on the reads. This sample has 150,000 to 180,000 distinct CDR3 sequences, with about 48% found just once. Sequencing used sorted CD4+, CD8+, or CD8+CD57+ T cells (not recorded which) from PBMCs. The TCR was taken from a human donor with aplastic anemia. This chain joins TRBV10-3 and TRBJ2-1; 8 bases map to TRBD1. The CDR3 DNA reads TGTGCCATCAGTGGGGGACAGGATCTCTACAATGAGCAGTTCTTC. Protein sequence: CAISGGQDLYNEQFF.